The 11 T cell receptor beta chains listed next were all sequenced from one sample in a study of T-cell reconstitution after alpha-beta-depleted transplantation in children. Using unique molecular identifiers, the investigators prepared the TCRbeta library. TCRdb passed the PCR reads through MiXCR, listing each CDR3 protein once. The sample lists about 420,000 distinct CDR3 sequences; around 16% were seen once. Sequenced material: PBMCs, mostly from graft donor cells, taken 360 days after TCRalphabeta/CD19-depleted stem cell transplant. All receptors come from a boy under three years old who had a stem cell transplant for Wiskott-Aldrich syndrome, so the T cells may come from the graft donor.

J is TRBJ2-5 and V is TRBV11-2, with TRBD2 matching 8 bases. Germline V gene sequence: CDR1 SGHAT, CDR2 FQNNGV. The CDR3 length is 20 residues. J lost 0 bases, V lost 5 bases, and 20 bases had no gene match. CDR3 sequence reads: CASSHTGGLVGRVYQETQYF. The DNA of the CDR3 is TGTGCCAGCAGCCACACCGGGGGACTAGTGGGAAGGGTGTACCAAGAGACCCAGTACTTC.

This clonotype was seen only a few times. The chain carries TRBV6-1 and TRBJ1-4; tentatively, D is TRBD1 (6 bases). Germline CDR1 reads MNHNS; CDR2 reads SASEGT. Trimming stripped 6 bases from V and 8 bases from J, with 16 bases between. CDR3 length: 14 residues. The CDR3 coding sequence is TGTGCCAGCAGCCCCCGAGGGGGAGAAGAAAAACTGTTTTTT. It specifies CASSPRGGEEKLFF.

This clonotype was seen ten or more times. The chain links TRBV12-3 or TRBV12-4 to TRBJ2-1; tentative D call: TRBD1 (5 bases). The CDR3 contains 13 residues. The V and J ends lost 7 bases and 15 bases respectively, with 22 bases between them. In DNA form, the CDR3 reads TGTGCCAGCACCCGAAGCCTAGAACAGGTACCGTTCTTC. Its translation is CASTRSLEQVPFF.

The chain has TRBV10-3 and TRBJ2-2, with D perhaps TRBD2 (5 bases). V was pared by 7 bases and J by 4 bases, with 13 bases between. Germline lookup yields CDR1 ENHRY and CDR2 SYGVKD. The CDR3 is 14 amino acids. The CDR3 DNA is TGTGCCATCAAACCTTATGGGAGCACCGGGGAGCTGTTTTTT. Translating it yields CAIKPYGSTGELFF.

The V gene is TRBV7-9, the J gene TRBJ2-6; maybe TRBD1 (6 bases). The CDR3 is 16 amino acids. With 1 base removed from V and 4 bases from J, the gap between germline ends came to 11 bases. Looked up from germline, CDR1 is SEHNR and CDR2 is FQNEAQ (reference sequence). The CDR3 DNA sequence: TGTGCCAGCAGCTTAGGAGACAGGACAGGGGCCAACGTCCTGACTTTC. Translation: CASSLGDRTGANVLTF.

This clonotype turned up a few times. The V and J genes are TRBV12-3 or TRBV12-4 and TRBJ2-7; D is possibly TRBD1 (6 bases). V was clipped by 6 bases and J by 0 bases, with 12 bases between them. The length of the CDR3 is 14 residues. The CDR3 coding sequence is TGTGCCAGCAGAAATACAGGGTCCTCCTACGAGCAGTACTTC. It encodes CASRNTGSSYEQYF.

The genes are TRBV9 and TRBJ1-3; D perhaps matches TRBD1 (5 bases). V was cut by 2 bases and J by 0 bases, with 12 bases left in between. This CDR3 has 16 amino acids. Germline loops: CDR1 SGDLS, CDR2 YYNGEE. CDR3 protein: CASSVGPGSSGNTIYF. Written as DNA, the CDR3 is TGTGCCAGCAGCGTTGGACCAGGGAGCTCTGGAAACACCATATATTTT. Filled out from reference TRBV9 and TRBJ1-3, the complete variable domain reads DSGVTQTPKHLITATGQRVTLRCSPRSGDLSVYWYQQSLDQGLQFLIQYYNGEERAKGNILERFSAQQFPDLHSELNLSSLELGDSALYFCASSVGPGSSGNTIYFGEGSWLTVV.

The chain links TRBV7-6 to TRBJ2-6; D unresolved. This CDR3 is built from 17 residues. Germline-derived CDR1 and CDR2 are SGHVS and FNYEAQ. V was clipped by 4 bases and J by 3 bases, with 16 bases between them. CDR3 in DNA: TGTGCCAGCAGCTCGAGACCCCTTGCTGGTGGGGCCAACGTCCTGACTTTC. This codes for CASSSRPLAGGANVLTF.

The table lists this clonotype with a count of one. At one end, the junction sequence differs from germline, possibly due to a read error. This sequence joins TRBV7-6 and TRBJ2-5; possible D gene TRBD2, 5 bases. Looked up from germline, CDR1 is SGHVS and CDR2 is FNYEAQ. The CDR3 contains 14 residues. In nucleotides, the CDR3 is TGTGCCAGCAGCTTAGTCTATTCTATTAGCGACTACCACTTC. The encoded protein is CASSLVYSISDYHF.

This clonotype was seen more than once but under ten times. The chain is built from TRBV29-1 and TRBJ1-1; unclear D gene. The CDR3 length is 12 residues. Germline V gives CDR1 SQVTM, CDR2 ANQGSEA. The ends were cut back, 7 bases at V and 1 base at J, with 10 bases in the middle. The DNA for the CDR3 is TGCAGCGGCACACCAGGGAACACTGAAGCTTTCTTT. Translating it yields CSGTPGNTEAFF.

The rearrangement joins TRBV28 to TRBJ2-6, with D perhaps matching TRBD1 (6 bases). V lost 7 bases, J lost 0 bases, and 19 bases lay in between. There are 18 residues in the CDR3. Germline V CDR1 and CDR2: MDHEN, SYDVKM. CDR3 loop: CASTAWSTGYSGANVLTF. The CDR3 nucleotides are TGTGCCAGCACCGCCTGGTCAACAGGGTACTCTGGGGCCAACGTCCTGACTTTC.